This T cell receptor beta chain was obtained from a study of blood T cell repertoires in COVID-19. Clones were read by immunoSEQ multiplex PCR, and TCRdb kept only the in-frame ones, dropping some. In the table there are about 150,000 clones, over 75% of which are singletons. The V end was cut by 2 bases, the J end by 0 bases, with 4 bases between. Looked up from germline, CDR1 is SGHNT and CDR2 is YENEEA. CDR3 length: 14 residues. This chain connects TRBV11-3 to TRBJ2-2, with D uncertain. This TCR came from a woman in her fifties or sixties with COVID-19, enrolled during active disease. Source material: peripheral blood. CDR3 loop: CASSLSTNTGELFF. CDR3 DNA: TGTGCCAGCAGCTTATCCACGAACACCGGGGAGCTGTTTTTT.